One sample yielded the 7 T cell receptor beta chains listed below, sequenced in a study of T cell repertoires and Cas9 in healthy adults. Generated by immunoSEQ multiplex PCR, the TCRdb table keeps only in-frame clones and is missing some. The repertoire holds around 20,000 clones, with 91% as singletons. What was sequenced was CD4+ effector T cells (CD127+, CD25-, CD137-, CD154-) from PBMCs; culture status not recorded. The source is a human donor in good health.

This rearrangement joins TRBV6-1 to TRBJ2-5, with 14 bases matching TRBD2. The ends lost 4 bases at V and 3 bases at J; junction bases unmatched: 10. CDR1 and CDR2 from the germline V gene are MNHNS and SASEGT. The CDR3 is made up of 18 amino acids. The DNA for the CDR3 is TGTGCCAGCAGTGGACAGGGACTAGCGGGGGCCATCGAAGAGACCCAGTACTTC. Translated: CASSGQGLAGAIEETQYF.

The CDR3 spells CASSYTDTQYF. CDR3 DNA sequence: TGTGCCAGCAGCTACACAGATACGCAGTATTTT. V is TRBV14 and J is TRBJ2-3; no firm D call. V was cut by 5 bases and J by 2 bases, with 2 bases left in between. The CDR3 covers 11 residues. Germline lookup yields CDR1 SGHDN and CDR2 FVKESK. Supplemented by reference TRBV14 and TRBJ2-3, the full variable domain reads EAGVTQFPSHSVIEKGQTVTLRCDPISGHDNLYWYRRVMGKEIKFLLHFVKESKQDESGMPNNRFLAERTGGTYSTLKVQPAELEDSGVYFCASSYTDTQYFGPGTRLTVL.

The chain employs TRBV19 and TRBJ1-1; weak D call: TRBD1 (5 bases). Germline V gives CDR1 LNHDA, CDR2 SQIVND (reference sequence). The CDR3 has 16 residues. Between the trimmed V and J ends, which lost 6 bases and 3 bases, there was a span of 20 bases. The CDR3 loop is CASRSGPRLEDTEAFF. The CDR3 nucleotides are TGTGCCAGTAGGTCGGGACCCCGCCTCGAGGACACTGAAGCTTTCTTT.

The V and J genes are TRBV19 and TRBJ2-2; 13 nucleotides line up with TRBD2. V was clipped by 4 bases and J by 6 bases; unmatched bases: 5. From germline, CDR1 is LNHDA and CDR2 SQIVND (reference sequence). The CDR3 has 16 residues. Here the CDR3 reads CASSTRTSGGSGELFF. The CDR3 nucleotides read TGTGCCAGTAGTACCCGGACTAGCGGGGGTTCCGGGGAGCTGTTTTTT. Full variable domain (remainder filled in from reference TRBV19 and TRBJ2-2): DGGITQSPKYLFRKEGQNVTLSCEQNLNHDAMYWYRQDPGQGLRLIYYSQIVNDFQKGDIAEGYSVSREKKESFPLTVTSAQKNPTAFYLCASSTRTSGGSGELFFGEGSRLTVL.

The CDR3 DNA reads as TGTGCCAGTAGTCCGGGACTAGCGCGGACCTACGAGCAGTACTTC. Protein product: CASSPGLARTYEQYF. The chain recombines TRBV19 with TRBJ2-7, with 10 positions matching TRBD2. J was trimmed by 2 bases and V by 5 bases; bases with no gene match: 6. CDR1 is LNHDA and CDR2 is SQIVND in the germline V gene (reference sequence). The CDR3 is made up of 15 amino acids.

V usage is TRBV28 and J usage is TRBJ2-4; D not certain. The germline gives CDR1 MDHEN, CDR2 SYDVKM. V was trimmed by 6 bases and J by 6 bases, leaving 21 bases between them. This CDR3 has 16 residues. CDR3 loop: CASRRTPGTGGNIQYF. The CDR3 coding sequence is TGTGCCAGCAGACGCACCCCAGGCACCGGTGGAAACATTCAGTACTTC.

The gene calls are TRBV28 and TRBJ2-3, with 9 bases fitting TRBD1. Germline CDR1 MDHEN, CDR2 SYDVKM. V was clipped by 6 bases and J by 3 bases; unmatched bases: 10. This CDR3 has 16 residues. CDR3 coding DNA: TGTGCCAGCAGCGAAACCCCGGGACAGGGAACAGATACGCAGTATTTT. Amino acids: CASSETPGQGTDTQYF.